Listed below are T cell receptor beta chains from one sample, sequenced in a study of cytomegalovirus exposure and HLA in healthy donors. The method was immunoSEQ multiplex PCR; TCRdb's version includes in-frame clones alone and lacks a portion of them. The sample lists 110,000 or so clones, about 81% occurring once. Material for sequencing was PBMCs. These receptors were taken from a woman aged 40-49 years in good health and CMV-seropositive. Each CDR3 is given with its conserved first and last residue. D genes are given only for firm matches.

v_call	d_call	j_call	cdr3_aa	cdr3_nt
TRBV4-3	TRBD1	TRBJ1-2	CASSQDTGVRYGYTF	TGCGCCAGCAGCCAAGATACAGGGGTCCGGTATGGCTACACCTTC
TRBV27	.	TRBJ2-7	CASSLNRGGYEQYF	TGTGCCAGCAGTTTAAACAGGGGGGGCTACGAGCAGTACTTC
TRBV7-9	.	TRBJ2-1	CASSLSRDNEQFF	TGTGCCAGCAGCTTATCCAGGGACAATGAGCAGTTCTTC
TRBV7-9	TRBD2	TRBJ2-7	CASTLYSGRLF	TGTGCCAGCACACTCTACAGCGGGAGACTCTTC
TRBV28	TRBD2	TRBJ2-1	CASSLRASGFRQFF	TGTGCCAGCAGTTTAAGGGCTAGCGGGTTTCGGCAGTTCTTC
TRBV28	.	TRBJ2-1	CASSTSTNEQFF	TGTGCCAGCAGTACCTCCACTAATGAGCAGTTCTTC
TRBV6-1	.	TRBJ1-2	CASQNWGSFNYGYTF	TGTGCCAGCCAAAATTGGGGCAGCTTTAACTATGGCTACACCTTC
TRBV2	TRBD1	TRBJ1-2	CASGWGDRAYGYTF	TGTGCCAGCGGCTGGGGGGACAGGGCCTATGGCTACACCTTC
TRBV18	.	TRBJ1-5	CASSPSRGSSNQPQHF	TGTGCCAGCTCACCATCGCGGGGGTCCAGCAATCAGCCCCAGCATTTT
TRBV27	.	TRBJ2-7	CASSRVGRGTTYEQYF	TGTGCCAGCAGTAGGGTGGGGCGCGGGACGACCTACGAGCAGTACTTC
TRBV5-1	TRBD1	TRBJ2-5	CASSDPGQGAEETQYF	TGCGCCAGCAGCGACCCGGGACAGGGGGCGGAGGAGACCCAGTACTTC
TRBV29-1	TRBD1	TRBJ1-4	CTVTGTGGFGEKLFF	TGCACCGTAACCGGGACAGGGGGCTTTGGTGAAAAACTGTTTTTT
TRBV30	.	TRBJ1-1	CAWIRAGSGTEAFF	TGTGCCTGGATCCGAGCAGGGTCGGGCACTGAAGCTTTCTTT